A selection of T cell receptor beta chains follows, all from one sample in a study of shared clonotypes between healthy human individuals. Sequencing used immunoSEQ multiplex PCR; TCRdb keeps in-frame clones, though not all of them. This table has about 2.4 million clones, 80% to 95% appearing once. Sequencing was done on a sample of naive CD4+ T cells from PBMCs. Source of these receptors: a man younger than 35 in good health. Some clones in this sample may be carry-over from other donors' samples. The CDR3 runs from the conserved cysteine through the conserved F or W. D genes are given only for firm matches.

TRBJ1-5	13	TRBV2	NA	TGTGCCAGCAGTGACGAGATGGCCCAGCCCCAGCATTTT	CASSDEMAQPQHF
TRBJ2-5	15	TRBV11-3	NA	TGTGCCAGCAGCTTAGGGGGTACAGGGAAAGAGACCCAGTACTTC	CASSLGGTGKETQYF
TRBJ2-5	17	TRBV5-1	TRBD2	TGCGCCAGCAGCTCTGGACCGGGACTAGCGGGAGGAGAGACCCAGTACTTC	CASSSGPGLAGGETQYF
TRBJ1-5	15	TRBV6-1	NA	TGTGCCAGCAGGGAGGGATTTCTCGGCAATCAGCCCCAGCATTTT	CASREGFLGNQPQHF
TRBJ2-4	15	TRBV4-2	TRBD2	TGTGCCAGCAGCCAAGAAGCGGGAAGCAAAAACATTCAGTACTTC	CASSQEAGSKNIQYF
TRBJ1-4	15	TRBV27	NA	TGTGCCAGCAGTCCAACAAGGAGCCCTTACGAAAAACTGTTTTTT	CASSPTRSPYEKLFF
TRBJ2-7	16	TRBV7-2	TRBD2	TGTGCCAGCAGCTTAATGGGGGGAGGGCCAGGGCTCGAGCAGTACTTC	CASSLMGGGPGLEQYF
TRBJ2-1	15	TRBV28	NA	TGTGCCAGCAGTCCCACCTTAGCGGCGATTAATGAGCAGTTCTTC	CASSPTLAAINEQFF
TRBJ2-5	15	TRBV11-2	NA	TGTGCCAGCAGCTTAGGAGGGACCAGACAAGAGACCCAGTACTTC	CASSLGGTRQETQYF
TRBJ2-1	15	TRBV4-3	NA	TGCGCCAGCAGCCAAGCGGCGTGGTCTAGCACACAGCAGTTCTTC	CASSQAAWSSTQQFF
TRBJ2-1	15	TRBV5-6	NA	TGTGCCAGCAGCTTCGGGCAGGCCAGGGGTCGTGAGCAGTTCTTC	CASSFGQARGREQFF
TRBJ2-7	14	TRBV5-1	TRBD2	TGCGCCAGCTCGACTAGCGGGAATAGCTACGAGCAGTACTTC	CASSTSGNSYEQYF
TRBJ1-1	13	TRBV28	TRBD1	TGTGCCAGCAGAACCTCAGGGGGCGCCGGGGCTTTCTTT	CASRTSGGAGAFF
TRBJ2-3	14	TRBV7-3	NA	TGTGCCAGCAGCCCCCAGGGGGGACCGGATACGCAGTATTTT	CASSPQGGPDTQYF
TRBJ2-2	15	TRBV7-2	NA	TGTGCCAGCAGCTTATTAGAGGGCGGGACCGGGGAGCTGTTTTTT	CASSLLEGGTGELFF